This passage covers 32 T cell receptor beta chains from one sample sequenced in a study of blood T cell repertoires in COVID-19. Repertoires were generated with immunoSEQ multiplex PCR, while TCRdb's copy carries only in-frame clones and drops some. The repertoire includes 200,000 to 300,000 clones, approximately 89% of them detected once, and less than 3% sits in the top ten. The sequenced sample consisted of PBMCs or T cells enriched from blood (not recorded which). The receptors stem from a woman aged 18 to 35 who had recovered from COVID-19.

The rearrangement uses TRBV6-6 and TRBJ2-1; 8 bases agree with TRBD2. This CDR3 comprises 13 residues. J was trimmed by 9 bases and V by 5 bases; bases with no gene match: 6. Germline V gene sequence: CDR1 MNHNY, CDR2 SVGAGI (reference sequence). The CDR3 DNA follows: TGTGCCAGCAGTCCCGGGACTAGAGGTGAGCAGTTCTTC. Translating gives CASSPGTRGEQFF.

The chain couples TRBV28 to TRBJ2-5; TRBD2 matches at 9 bases. J gave up 5 bases and V 6 bases, and 10 bases lay outside the gene matches. Germline loops: CDR1 MDHEN, CDR2 SYDVKM. The CDR3 is 15 residues long. DNA for the CDR3: TGTGCCAGCAGACCCATAGCGGGAGTGCGGGAGACCCAGTACTTC. Encoded protein: CASRPIAGVRETQYF.

The genes are TRBV2 and TRBJ2-2; D might be TRBD2 (5 bases). Germline V gene lookup returns CDR1 SNHLY and CDR2 FYNNEI. Trimming took off 6 bases at V and 2 bases at J, with 10 bases between the two ends. The CDR3 has 14 amino acids. DNA for the CDR3: TGTGCCAGCAGGGCCGGGATCAACACCGGGGAGCTGTTTTTT. Translation gives CASRAGINTGELFF.

The DNA of the CDR3 is TGTGCCAGCAGTTATCAGGGGGCCTCTGGAAACACCATATATTTT. Its protein is CASSYQGASGNTIYF. The genes are TRBV6-5 and TRBJ1-3; 8 positions match TRBD1. The trim removed 3 bases at V and 0 bases at J, leaving 1 base unmatched. CDR3 length equals 15 residues. In germline, CDR1 is MNHEY, CDR2 SVGAGI.

The chain has TRBV7-2 and TRBJ2-1; TRBD2 aligns across 16 bases. There are 18 residues in the CDR3. Germline-derived CDR1 and CDR2 are SGHTA and FQGNSA. V shed 1 base, J shed 5 bases, and the junction held 5 bases outside the gene matches. CDR3 sequence: CASSLEGLAGGSHNEQFF. The CDR3 nucleotides read TGTGCCAGCAGCTTAGAGGGACTAGCGGGGGGGTCCCACAATGAGCAGTTCTTC.

This clone appeared a single time. The chain combines TRBV5-8 with TRBJ2-1; 10 positions match TRBD2. V was pared by 4 bases and J by 4 bases, with 5 bases of the junction left unmatched. The CDR3 has 15 residues. Germline V gene lookup returns CDR1 SGHTS and CDR2 YDEGEE. The CDR3 bases are TGTGCCAGCAGCCGACTAGCGGGCAATTACAATGAGCAGTTCTTC. The encoded protein is CASSRLAGNYNEQFF.

This CDR3 is CASRESGTSYEQYF. The CDR3 coding sequence is TGTGCCAGCAGAGAGAGCGGGACGAGCTACGAGCAGTACTTC. The J gene is TRBJ2-7, the V gene TRBV14; 7 bases are a match to TRBD2. CDR1 is SGHDN and CDR2 is FVKESK in the germline V gene. CDR3 length: 14 amino acids. Losses at the gene ends were 6 bases for V and 3 bases for J; bases not matched to a gene: 8. The entire variable domain, with the rest obtained from reference TRBV14 and TRBJ2-7, is as follows: EAGVTQFPSHSVIEKGQTVTLRCDPISGHDNLYWYRRVMGKEIKFLLHFVKESKQDESGMPNNRFLAERTGGTYSTLKVQPAELEDSGVYFCASRESGTSYEQYFGPGTRLTVT.

The V and J genes are TRBV7-9 and TRBJ2-1; 8 nucleotides align to TRBD1. With V trimmed by 5 bases and J by 7 bases, 7 bases remained unmatched. Germline assignment: CDR1 SEHNR and CDR2 FQNEAQ (reference sequence). This CDR3 contains 14 residues. CDR3 nucleotide sequence: TGTGCCAGCAGCCCAGGACAGGGTAAGAATGAGCAGTTCTTC. Protein product: CASSPGQGKNEQFF.

This chain uses TRBV7-9 with TRBJ2-2, with 13 bases lining up with TRBD2. The CDR3 runs to 16 residues. Germline V gene sequence: CDR1 SEHNR, CDR2 FQNEAQ (reference sequence). J was trimmed by 7 bases and V by 6 bases; bases with no gene match: 8. The CDR3 DNA sequence: TGTGCCAGCAGGCCCCCGGGACTAGCGGGAAGCGGGGAGCTGTTTTTT. Translated: CASRPPGLAGSGELFF.

This clone was observed at least ten times. J is TRBJ2-7 and V is TRBV3-1 (or the pseudogene TRBV3-2); 9 bases align to TRBD2. The V segment lost 2 bases and the J segment 2 bases; nucleotides outside the gene matches: 7. CDR3 length: 16 amino acids. CDR1 is LGHDT, CDR2 YNNKEL, per germline (reference sequence). The CDR3 sequence is CASSQPATSGAYEQYF. CDR3 nucleotide sequence: TGTGCCAGCAGCCAACCTGCGACTAGCGGAGCCTACGAGCAGTACTTC.

V is TRBV4-3 and J is TRBJ2-7, with 13 bases identical to TRBD2. This CDR3 contains 19 residues. V gave up 1 base and J gave up 0 bases; unmatched junction bases: 9. The germline gives CDR1 LGHNA, CDR2 YSLEER. The CDR3 bases are TGCGCCAGCAGCCAAGCTATACTAGCGGGGGGGATTAGCTCCTACGAGCAGTACTTC. It specifies CASSQAILAGGISSYEQYF.

The chain joins TRBV19 to TRBJ2-1, with D possibly matching TRBD2 (6 bases). The CDR3 spans 15 residues. Germline V gene data show CDR1 as LNHDA and CDR2 as SQIVND (reference sequence). Trimming cost V 4 bases and J 0 bases, with 10 bases left between them. The CDR3 sequence: CASSTPGGSYNEQFF. The CDR3 nucleotides are TGTGCCAGTAGTACCCCCGGGGGCTCCTACAATGAGCAGTTCTTC.

This chain links TRBV28 with TRBJ2-6; D is unresolved. V gave up 6 bases and J gave up 4 bases, with 10 bases separating them. The CDR3 is made up of 14 amino acids. The germline V gene has CDR1 MDHEN and CDR2 SYDVKM. This CDR3 reads CASREHSGANVLTF. In nucleotides, the CDR3 is TGTGCCAGCAGGGAGCACTCAGGGGCCAACGTCCTGACTTTC.

The chain joins TRBV2 to TRBJ1-5; 7 positions agree with TRBD1. Looked up from germline, CDR1 is SNHLY and CDR2 is FYNNEI. After removal of 4 bases from V and 2 bases from J, the junction contained 11 bases not matched to a gene. There are 17 residues in the CDR3. CDR3 residues: CASSGGWDRKRNQPQHF. CDR3 DNA: TGTGCCAGCAGTGGGGGCTGGGACAGAAAACGCAATCAGCCCCAGCATTTT.

This clone was observed a single time. The rearrangement joins TRBV3-1 (or the pseudogene TRBV3-2) to TRBJ2-3; 8 bases match TRBD2. Germline-derived CDR1 and CDR2 are LGHDT and YNNKEL (reference sequence). V trimming: 1 base; J trimming: 10 bases; junction bases outside the gene matches: 4. The CDR3 has 13 residues. CDR3 in amino acids: CASSQVLGLAQYF. The DNA for the CDR3 is TGTGCCAGCAGCCAAGTCTTGGGACTAGCGCAGTATTTT.

This chain connects TRBV10-1 to TRBJ2-3; a weak D match, TRBD1 (5 bases). Germline V gene data show CDR1 as WNHNN and CDR2 as SYGVQD (reference sequence). The CDR3 is 14 amino acids. V was shortened by 2 bases and J by 4 bases, with 10 bases between the two germline ends. The CDR3 DNA reads TGCGCCAGCAGTGAGCGTCTAGGGGCAGATACGCAGTATTTT. It specifies CASSERLGADTQYF.

The rearrangement links TRBV30 to TRBJ1-1, with a possible D match to TRBD1 (6 bases). The CDR3 runs to 13 residues. Per the germline V gene, CDR1 is GTSNPN and CDR2 is SVGIG (reference sequence). The ends were cut back, 0 bases at V and 5 bases at J, with 10 bases in the middle. The CDR3 DNA follows: TGTGCCTGGAGTGTCCTCGGACAGACTGAAGCTTTCTTT. Translation: CAWSVLGQTEAFF.

The V call is TRBV27, the J call TRBJ2-1; D perhaps matches TRBD2 (6 bases). This CDR3 region has 15 residues. Germline lookup yields CDR1 MNHEY and CDR2 SMNVEV (reference sequence). V lost 10 bases and J lost 1, with 17 bases in between. The CDR3 coding sequence is TGTGCCACCGCCCAGCTAGGGAGGTCCTACAATGAGCAGTTCTTC. The encoded protein is CATAQLGRSYNEQFF.

The gene calls are TRBV5-1 and TRBJ2-7; the D gene is possibly TRBD1 (6 bases). The CDR3 is 15 amino acids. The V gene's germline CDR1 is SGHRS and CDR2 YFSETQ. V lost 1 base, J lost 2 bases, and 13 bases lay in between. CDR3: CASSLFQGTTYEQYF. The DNA of the CDR3 is TGCGCCAGCAGCTTGTTTCAGGGGACCACCTACGAGCAGTACTTC.

This chain uses TRBV6-2 or TRBV6-3 with TRBJ2-1; no reliable D call. The CDR3 is made up of 13 amino acids. Germline CDR1 MNHEY, CDR2 SVGEGT. The germline V and J ends were trimmed by 0 bases and 7 bases, with 7 bases remaining between them. CDR3 nucleotide sequence: TGTGCCAGCAGTTACTCGAGAGTGAATGAGCAGTTCTTC. Its protein product is CASSYSRVNEQFF.

This chain joins TRBV12-3 or TRBV12-4 and TRBJ2-7; D remains unclear. The CDR3 is made up of 12 amino acids. V was clipped by 1 base and J by 4 bases, with 5 bases between them. This CDR3 is CASSLVPYEQYF. The CDR3 DNA is TGTGCCAGCAGTTTAGTTCCGTACGAGCAGTACTTC.

CDR3 nucleotide sequence: TGCGCCAGCAGCTCGGCGATCGGACTGGACTACAATGAGCAGTTCTTC. Its translation: CASSSAIGLDYNEQFF. The chain employs TRBV5-1 and TRBJ2-1; possibly TRBD2 for D (5 bases). V was clipped by 3 bases and J by 3 bases, with 16 bases between them. CDR1 is SGHRS, CDR2 YFSETQ, per germline. The length of the CDR3 is 16 residues.

This clone was counted once. The chain couples TRBV7-6 to TRBJ2-1; TRBD2 matches 13 bases. Per germline, CDR1 SGHVS and CDR2 FNYEAQ. V shed 6 bases, J shed 9 bases, and the junction held 11 bases outside the gene matches. This CDR3 is built from 16 residues. CDR3 amino acids: CASSPGLAGVFGEQFF. The CDR3 DNA follows: TGTGCCAGCAGTCCAGGACTAGCGGGAGTATTTGGTGAGCAGTTCTTC.

The rearrangement links TRBV9 to TRBJ2-3; D is unclear. This CDR3 spans 12 amino acids. The germline gives CDR1 SGDLS, CDR2 YYNGEE. Between the trimmed V and J ends, which lost 3 bases and 6 bases, there was a span of 8 bases. The chain's CDR3 is CASSAAGDTQYF. The CDR3 DNA is TGTGCCAGCAGCGCCGCCGGGGATACGCAGTATTTT.

The CDR3 DNA follows: TGCAGCACCCCGGGACAGTACACTAGCCTCGGCGGGAATGAGCAGTTCTTC. Translation gives CSTPGQYTSLGGNEQFF. The chain links TRBV29-1 to TRBJ2-1; D may be TRBD1 (7 bases). Per the germline V gene, CDR1 is SQVTM and CDR2 is ANQGSEA. The CDR3 is 17 amino acids. Trimming removed 8 bases at V and 7 bases at J, with 30 bases between.

V and J are TRBV5-6 and TRBJ2-4; no reliable D call. The CDR3 is 15 amino acids. V was trimmed by 0 bases and J by 8 bases, leaving 15 bases between them. CDR1 SGHDT and CDR2 YYEEEE come from the germline V gene. The chain's CDR3 is CASSLAKPGLYIQYF. The CDR3 nucleotides are TGTGCCAGCAGCTTGGCCAAGCCAGGCCTATACATTCAGTACTTC.

The genes are TRBV10-3 and TRBJ2-1, with a weak D call TRBD1 (6 bases). Germline CDR1 is ENHRY and CDR2 is SYGVKD. The CDR3 runs to 13 residues. V lost 5 bases and J 6 bases, leaving 11 bases between the germline ends. CDR3 DNA sequence: TGTGCCATCAGTAAGGACAGTGTCAATGAGCAGTTCTTC. Translation gives CAISKDSVNEQFF.

The chain has TRBV28 and TRBJ1-2, with D tentatively TRBD1 (5 bases). Deletions cut 3 bases from V and 5 bases from J, with 16 bases between. Germline values: CDR1 MDHEN, CDR2 SYDVKM. The CDR3 runs to 15 residues. CDR3 sequence reads: CASSFLGGGGYGYTF. The CDR3 region has the DNA TGTGCCAGCAGTTTCCTCGGGGGAGGAGGGTATGGCTACACCTTC.

The rearrangement joins TRBV3-1 (or the pseudogene TRBV3-2) to TRBJ2-1; 11 positions match TRBD2. Germline loops: CDR1 LGHDT, CDR2 YNNKEL (reference sequence). The CDR3 is made up of 17 amino acids. Germline trimming cut 5 bases from V and 4 bases from J; bases unmatched to any gene: 10. The CDR3 DNA sequence: TGTGCCAGCAGCTACCTTCCGGGACTAGCGGATTACAATGAGCAGTTCTTC. Translation: CASSYLPGLADYNEQFF.

This clone was seen a few times. The CDR3 region has the DNA TGTGCCAGCAGGGAGCGGACCCCTGGGGCTTTCTTT. Translated, it gives CASRERTPGAFF. The chain has TRBV28 and TRBJ1-1; D unclear. The CDR3 runs 12 residues. Deletions cut 6 bases from V and 11 bases from J, with 16 bases between. Germline V lookup: CDR1 MDHEN, CDR2 SYDVKM.

The chain joins TRBV18 to TRBJ2-7; D gene ambiguous. The CDR3 extends over 14 amino acids. The germline V and J ends were trimmed by 3 bases and 2 bases, with 11 bases remaining between them. The germline V gene has CDR1 KGHSH and CDR2 LQKENI. CDR3 amino acids: CASSPRYTPYEQYF. DNA for the CDR3: TGTGCCAGCTCACCCAGGTATACCCCCTACGAGCAGTACTTC.

J is TRBJ2-7 and V is TRBV7-9; weak D call: TRBD1 (6 bases). Trimming shortened V by 0 bases and J by 4 bases, and 10 bases separated the two germline ends. The CDR3 has 14 residues. CDR1 is SEHNR, CDR2 FQNEAQ, per germline (reference sequence). CDR3 in amino acids: CASSLAHRDYEQYF. The DNA for the CDR3 is TGTGCCAGCAGCTTAGCTCACAGGGATTACGAGCAGTACTTC.